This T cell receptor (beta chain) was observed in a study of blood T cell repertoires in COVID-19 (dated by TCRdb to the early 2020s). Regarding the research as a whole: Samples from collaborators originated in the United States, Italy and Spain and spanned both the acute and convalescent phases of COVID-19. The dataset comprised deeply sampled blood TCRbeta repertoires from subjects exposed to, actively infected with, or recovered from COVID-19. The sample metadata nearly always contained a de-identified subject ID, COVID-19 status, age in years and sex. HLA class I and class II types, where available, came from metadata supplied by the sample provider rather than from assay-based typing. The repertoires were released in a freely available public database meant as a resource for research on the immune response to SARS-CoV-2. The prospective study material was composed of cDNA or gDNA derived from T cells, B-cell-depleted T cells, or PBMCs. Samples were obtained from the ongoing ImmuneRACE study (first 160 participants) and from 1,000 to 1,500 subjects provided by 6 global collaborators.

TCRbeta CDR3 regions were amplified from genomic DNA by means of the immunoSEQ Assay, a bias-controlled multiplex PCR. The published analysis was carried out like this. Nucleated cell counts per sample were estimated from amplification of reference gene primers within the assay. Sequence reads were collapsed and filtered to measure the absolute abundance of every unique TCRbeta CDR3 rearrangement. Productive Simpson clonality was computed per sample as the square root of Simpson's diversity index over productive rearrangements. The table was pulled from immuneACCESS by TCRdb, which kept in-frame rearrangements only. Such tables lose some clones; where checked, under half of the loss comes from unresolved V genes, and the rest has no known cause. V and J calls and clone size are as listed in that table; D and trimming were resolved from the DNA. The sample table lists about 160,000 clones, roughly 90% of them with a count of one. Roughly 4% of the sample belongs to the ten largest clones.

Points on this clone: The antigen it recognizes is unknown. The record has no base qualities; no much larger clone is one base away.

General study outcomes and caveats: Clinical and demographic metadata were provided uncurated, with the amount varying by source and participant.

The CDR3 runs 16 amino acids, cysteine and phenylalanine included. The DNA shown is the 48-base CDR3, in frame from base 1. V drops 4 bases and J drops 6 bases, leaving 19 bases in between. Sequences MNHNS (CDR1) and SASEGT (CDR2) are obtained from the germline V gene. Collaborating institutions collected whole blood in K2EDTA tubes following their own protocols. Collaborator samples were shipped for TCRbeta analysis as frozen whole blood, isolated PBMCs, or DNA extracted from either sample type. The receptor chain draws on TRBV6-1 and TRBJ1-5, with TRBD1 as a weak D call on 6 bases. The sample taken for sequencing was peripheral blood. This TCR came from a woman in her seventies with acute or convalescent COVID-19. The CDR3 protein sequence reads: CASSALQGPTGQPQHF. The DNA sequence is TGTGCCAGCAGTGCCCTACAGGGTCCAACTGGTCAGCCCCAGCATTTT.